This TCR beta chain was sequenced for a study of OX40 agonist ivuxolimab in advanced cancers. V was clipped by 3 bases and J by 5 bases; unmatched bases: 5. The CDR3 loop spans 14 amino acids. Germline values: CDR1 MNHEY, CDR2 SMNVEV (reference sequence). The table lists this clone with a count of one. Sequencing was performed with immunoSEQ multiplex PCR; in TCRdb, only in-frame clones are kept and a portion is missing. In the table there are approximately 40,000 clones, approximately 85% of which are singletons. This rearrangement joins TRBV27 to TRBJ2-5; 8 bases match TRBD1. The TCR sequence derives from an adult with an advanced solid tumor such as melanoma, head and neck, liver or kidney cancer. The sequences come from CD4+ or CD8+ T cells sorted from blood, collected in a trial of the OX40 agonist ivuxolimab. The CDR3 protein is CASSFQDREETQYF. The CDR3 nucleotides are TGTGCCAGCAGTTTTCAGGACAGGGAGGAGACCCAGTACTTC.